These T cell receptor beta chains were read from a single sample in a study of neoadjuvant anti-PD-1 for oral cavity cancer. This table comes from immunoSEQ multiplex PCR, and its TCRdb copy is limited to in-frame clones, with some not included. The sample includes around 13,000 clones, 65% to 75% of them seen just once. Sample: PBMCs, taken before nivolumab (anti-PD-1) treatment. The receptors derive from a person aged 35-80 years with oral cavity squamous cell carcinoma. Each CDR3 is given with its conserved first and last residue. A D gene is named only where the DNA matches it firmly. Where a row states a size, it is once, few, many or the class of an expanded clone; other rows omit it.

TGTGCCAGCAGCCGGTTGAGGGGAAACTCACCCCTCCACTTT | CASSRLRGNSPLHF | - | TRBJ1-6 | - | TRBV7-2
TGCAGCGCCGCTAGCCGGGGAGGGGGTACGGCCCAGTACTTC | CSAASRGGGTAQYF | - | TRBJ2-5 | - | TRBV29-1
TGTGCCAGCAGACAGTCCGGATATGGGTCACCCCTCCACTTT | CASRQSGYGSPLHF | - | TRBJ1-6 | - | TRBV2
TGTGCCAGCAGCTTCCACCGGTTTACCCCCTCTGGGCGGGCGGACACTGAAGCTTTCTTT | CASSFHRFTPSGRADTEAFF | - | TRBJ1-1 | - | TRBV13
TGTGCCAGCAGCCGTGACTCTAATTCACCCCTCCACTTT | CASSRDSNSPLHF | - | TRBJ1-6 | few | TRBV5-4
TGTGCCAGCAGCCGTTCTGGGGGTGAAGCTTTCTTT | CASSRSGGEAFF | - | TRBJ1-1 | few | TRBV27
TGTGCCAGCAACAACTTTGGACAGGGACTTGGCTACACCTTC | CASNNFGQGLGYTF | TRBD1 | TRBJ1-2 | once | TRBV5-6
TGCGCCAGCAGCCAAGATGGCGGCGGGACTGTCACAGATACGCAGTATTTT | CASSQDGGGTVTDTQYF | - | TRBJ2-3 | - | TRBV4-1
TGTGCCAGTGGACAGGGGGGAGAGACTGAAGCTTTCTTT | CASGQGGETEAFF | TRBD1 | TRBJ1-1 | - | TRBV6-6
TGTGCCAGCAGCCCCAGGATGGGGGTCGCTAACTATGGCTACACCTTC | CASSPRMGVANYGYTF | - | TRBJ1-2 | once | TRBV7-8